Presented here are 23 T cell receptor beta chains from one specimen sequenced in a study of T-cell reconstitution after alpha-beta-depleted transplantation in children. Unique molecular identifiers were built into the TCRbeta library. Using its own MiXCR run on the PCR reads, TCRdb lists one record per CDR3 protein. The data contain around 530,000 distinct CDR3 sequences, over 25% of them singletons. Source: PBMCs from the stem cell graft donor, taken from the stem cell graft. These receptors were collected from a human donor who donated a stem cell graft to a child with aplastic anemia.

This rearrangement joins TRBV29-1 to TRBJ1-2; 7 bases line up with TRBD1. The trim removed 8 bases at V and 6 bases at J, leaving 3 bases unmatched. The CDR3 consists of 10 residues. CDR1 and CDR2 from the germline V gene are SQVTM and ANQGSEA. The CDR3: CSIGTDGYTF. The CDR3 DNA sequence: TGCAGCATTGGGACAGATGGCTACACCTTC.

This clonotype was seen a few times. The V call is TRBV20-1, the J call TRBJ1-2; D may be TRBD1 (6 bases). Germline CDR1 and CDR2: DFQATT and SNEGSKA (reference sequence). The V end was cut by 4 bases, the J end by 2 bases, with 14 bases between. This CDR3 comprises 14 residues. CDR3 amino acids: CSATKQGPNYGYTF. The CDR3 bases are TGCAGTGCTACCAAACAGGGCCCAAACTATGGCTACACCTTC.

The chain joins TRBV11-2 to TRBJ2-1; D is unclear. V lost 4 bases and J lost 6, with 13 bases in between. The length of the CDR3 is 14 residues. Looked up from germline, CDR1 is SGHAT and CDR2 is FQNNGV. CDR3 sequence reads: CASSSEIARNEQFF. CDR3 in DNA: TGTGCCAGCAGCTCTGAGATAGCCCGCAATGAGCAGTTCTTC.

The V and J genes are TRBV5-1 and TRBJ1-3; a weak D match, TRBD1 (6 bases). Per the germline V gene, CDR1 is SGHRS and CDR2 is YFSETQ. The V gene lost 2 bases and the J gene lost 0 bases, with 12 bases spanning the gap. CDR3 size: 16 residues. The CDR3, as DNA: TGCGCCAGCAGCTTTGGACAGATTTTCTCTGGAAACACCATATATTTT. Translation gives CASSFGQIFSGNTIYF.

The chain recombines TRBV7-8 with TRBJ1-2; no clear D. V was clipped by 3 bases and J by 1 base, with 15 bases between them. Germline assignment: CDR1 SGHVS and CDR2 FQNEAQ. The CDR3 has 16 amino acids. DNA for the CDR3: TGTGCCAGCAGCTTGGAGACCCCAAGGATTAACTATGGCTACACCTTC. Translating it yields CASSLETPRINYGYTF.

This clonotype came up a few times. The chain recombines TRBV18 with TRBJ1-6; D remains ambiguous. The CDR3 spans 13 residues. From germline, CDR1 is KGHSH and CDR2 LQKENI. Trimming shortened V by 6 bases and J by 13 bases, and 16 bases separated the two germline ends. CDR3 in amino acids: CASSPSDTRPLHF. CDR3 DNA sequence: TGTGCCAGCTCCCCTTCCGACACCCGGCCCCTCCACTTT. Full variable domain (remainder filled in from reference TRBV18 and TRBJ1-6): NAGVMQNPRHLVRRRGQEARLRCSPMKGHSHVYWYRQLPEEGLKFMVYLQKENIIDESGMPKERFSAEFPKEGPSILRIQQVVRGDSAAYFCASSPSDTRPLHFGNGTRLTVT.

This clonotype was counted once. The rearrangement links TRBV10-3 to TRBJ2-5; possibly TRBD1 for D (6 bases). Trimming cost V 0 bases and J 3 bases, with 8 bases left between them. This CDR3 contains 14 residues. CDR1 and CDR2 (germline): ENHRY, SYGVKD. The CDR3 coding sequence is TGTGCCATCAGTGAGTCTCCAGGGGAAGAGACCCAGTACTTC. Translated, it gives CAISESPGEETQYF.

The CDR3 loop is CASSLVQGAQPYNEQFF. In DNA, the CDR3 is TGTGCCAGCAGCTTAGTCCAGGGGGCCCAACCGTACAATGAGCAGTTCTTC. This rearrangement joins TRBV7-8 to TRBJ2-1, with 8 nucleotides matching TRBD1. The CDR3 is made up of 17 amino acids. Unmatched junction bases numbered 9, after V lost 1 base and J lost 4 bases. Germline V CDR1 and CDR2: SGHVS, FQNEAQ.

This clonotype was seen more than once but under ten times. V gene TRBV10-2 combines with J gene TRBJ2-1, with D possibly matching TRBD1 (5 bases). V was shortened by 8 bases and J by 4 bases, with 15 bases between the two germline ends. This CDR3 is built from 14 residues. Looked up from germline, CDR1 is WSHSY and CDR2 is SAAADI. The CDR3 protein is CASWGQGIYNEQFF. CDR3 nucleotides: TGCGCCAGCTGGGGCCAGGGCATTTACAATGAGCAGTTCTTC.

V gene TRBV4-2 combines with J gene TRBJ2-4, with D unresolved. Germline lookup yields CDR1 LGHNA and CDR2 YNFKEQ. Between the trimmed V and J ends, which lost 4 bases and 1 base, there was a span of 11 bases. The CDR3 covers 15 residues. The CDR3 DNA follows: TGTGCCAGCAGCCGGGAATTAGGGGCCAAAAACATTCAGTACTTC. Translation: CASSRELGAKNIQYF.

This sequence joins TRBV5-1 and TRBJ1-5; TRBD1 matches at 11 bases. J lost 3 bases, V lost 2 bases, and 1 base had no gene match. The germline V gene encodes CDR1 SGHRS and CDR2 YFSETQ. The length of the CDR3 is 15 residues. DNA of the CDR3: TGCGCCAGCAGCTTCGGACAGGGGGCCAATCAGCCCCAGCATTTT. It encodes CASSFGQGANQPQHF.

CDR3 in DNA: TGCAGCGTTCGGTTCTTGGTTTATACGGATACGCAGTATTTT. Its protein product is CSVRFLVYTDTQYF. V and J are TRBV29-1 and TRBJ2-3; D gene unclear. Germline V CDR1 and CDR2: SQVTM, ANQGSEA. The V and J ends lost 5 bases and 6 bases respectively, with 18 bases between them. The CDR3 sequence is 14 residues long.

The chain joins TRBV20-1 to TRBJ1-4; tentatively, D is TRBD1 (5 bases). V dropped 4 bases and J dropped 7 bases, with 19 bases sitting between them. The length of the CDR3 is 15 residues. Germline assignment: CDR1 DFQATT and CDR2 SNEGSKA (reference sequence). Written as DNA, the CDR3 is TGCAGTGCTATGGCAGGGAGTGTACGGGGTGAAAAACTGTTTTTT. Residues: CSAMAGSVRGEKLFF.

This sequence joins TRBV5-1 and TRBJ2-1; TRBD2 is a possible D gene (5 bases). Between the trimmed V and J ends, which lost 4 bases and 6 bases, there was a span of 29 bases. In germline, CDR1 is SGHRS, CDR2 YFSETQ. CDR3 length: 19 residues. The CDR3 DNA sequence: TGCGCCAGCAGCCTAGCCCCCCTAGAACTAGGTTGGGTGAGCAATGAGCAGTTCTTC. It yields the protein CASSLAPLELGWVSNEQFF. The full variable domain, its missing parts supplied by reference TRBV5-1 and TRBJ2-1, is KAGVTQTPRYLIKTRGQQVTLSCSPISGHRSVSWYQQTPGQGLQFLFEYFSETQRNKGNFPGRFSGRQFSNSRSEMNVSTLELGDSALYLCASSLAPLELGWVSNEQFFGPGTRLTVL.

The genes are TRBV20-1 and TRBJ2-7; D is possibly TRBD2 (5 bases). CDR1 is DFQATT and CDR2 is SNEGSKA in the germline V gene (reference sequence). CDR3 length: 11 amino acids. V lost 4 bases and J 4 bases, leaving 8 bases between the germline ends. The CDR3 sequence: CSANLAYEQYF. DNA of the CDR3: TGCAGTGCTAATCTAGCATACGAGCAGTACTTC.

The table lists this clonotype with a few counts. This chain connects TRBV19 to TRBJ2-1; maybe TRBD1 (5 bases). The CDR3 is 13 amino acids. The germline V gene has CDR1 LNHDA and CDR2 SQIVND (reference sequence). Trimming took off 7 bases at V and 6 bases at J, with 13 bases between the two ends. The CDR3 bases are TGTGCCAGTAAATCGGATAGGGGCAATGAGCAGTTCTTC. It yields the protein CASKSDRGNEQFF. The complete variable domain, with remaining parts taken from reference TRBV19 and TRBJ2-1, reads DGGITQSPKYLFRKEGQNVTLSCEQNLNHDAMYWYRQDPGQGLRLIYYSQIVNDFQKGDIAEGYSVSREKKESFPLTVTSAQKNPTAFYLCASKSDRGNEQFFGPGTRLTVL.

This chain links TRBV29-1 with TRBJ2-3; 7 nucleotides agree with TRBD1. J gave up 7 bases and V 2 bases, and 12 bases lay outside the gene matches. CDR3 size: 15 residues. CDR1 SQVTM and CDR2 ANQGSEA come from the germline V gene. CDR3 residues: CSVELFDRVTYTQYF. Written as DNA, the CDR3 is TGCAGCGTTGAATTGTTTGACAGGGTGACTTATACGCAGTATTTT.

The gene calls are TRBV6-2 or TRBV6-3 and TRBJ2-7, with 8 bases lining up with TRBD2. Germline trimming cut 0 bases from V and 7 bases from J; bases unmatched to any gene: 5. Germline V gene data show CDR1 as MNHEY and CDR2 as SVGEGT. The CDR3 covers 14 residues. The CDR3 DNA follows: TGTGCCAGCAGTTACTCGTCGGGAGGGTGGGAGCAGTACGTC. This codes for CASSYSSGGWEQYV.

This clonotype was seen only a few times. V gene TRBV12-3 or TRBV12-4 combines with J gene TRBJ1-2; the match to TRBD1 covers 8 bases. V lost 2 bases, J lost 3 bases, and 8 bases stayed unmatched. The length of the CDR3 is 16 residues. The DNA for the CDR3 is TGTGCCAGCAGTTTATCCCACAGGGGGGATGACTATGGCTACACCTTC. Its translation: CASSLSHRGDDYGYTF.

This clonotype appeared a few times. The CDR3 DNA follows: TGCGCCAGCAGCCAAAGACTAGCGGGAGGGCAGGAGACCCAGTACTTC. Residues: CASSQRLAGGQETQYF. This chain links TRBV4-3 with TRBJ2-5; TRBD2 aligns across 14 bases. The CDR3 loop spans 16 amino acids. Germline CDR1 and CDR2: LGHNA and YSLEER. With V trimmed by 2 bases and J by 5 bases, 4 bases remained unmatched.

The V call is TRBV7-2, the J call TRBJ2-1, with D possibly being TRBD1 (7 bases). Trimming took off 4 bases at V and 12 bases at J, with 16 bases between the two ends. Germline lookup yields CDR1 SGHTA and CDR2 FQGNSA. The CDR3 has 13 amino acids. The CDR3 spells CASSSPAGGGQFF. Written as DNA, the CDR3 is TGTGCCAGCAGCTCGCCCGCAGGGGGAGGGCAGTTCTTC.

The gene calls are TRBV28 and TRBJ1-2; D remains unclear. The CDR3 is 14 residues long. Germline assignment: CDR1 MDHEN and CDR2 SYDVKM. Trimming removed 2 bases at V and 6 bases at J, with 13 bases between. The CDR3 coding sequence is TGTGCCAGCAGTTTAATCTTCCGGTCAAATGGCTACACCTTC. This sequence encodes CASSLIFRSNGYTF.

In its sample, this clonotype was seen a few times. The rearrangement joins TRBV10-2 to TRBJ1-2; TRBD1 is a possible D gene (5 bases). Per germline, CDR1 WSHSY and CDR2 SAAADI. Trimming took 6 bases from V and 1 from J, leaving 12 bases between them. This CDR3 comprises 14 residues. As DNA, the CDR3 is TGCGCCAGCAGCCCCCTCCAGGGTAACTATGGCTACACCTTC. The encoded protein is CASSPLQGNYGYTF.